A selection of T cell receptor beta chains follows, all from one sample in a study of blood T cell repertoires in COVID-19. Libraries were prepared by immunoSEQ multiplex PCR; TCRdb keeps only in-frame clonotypes and omits some of them. Among nearly 100,000 clones, approximately 86% were seen once, and the ten largest hold about 1.7%. Sample: peripheral blood. Every receptor here comes from an elderly man with acute or convalescent COVID-19. Each CDR3 is given with its conserved first and last residue. The order of the fields is V gene, J gene, CDR3 protein.

v_gene: TRBV6-6; j_gene: TRBJ2-3; CDR3aa: CASSYWGQGVDTQYF
v_gene: TRBV6-5; j_gene: TRBJ2-1; CDR3aa: CASSYRVPGNEQFF
v_gene: TRBV6-6; j_gene: TRBJ2-1; CDR3aa: CASSFGLAGVYNEQFF
v_gene: TRBV7-3; j_gene: TRBJ2-1; CDR3aa: CASSPQGASWNEQFF
v_gene: TRBV19; j_gene: TRBJ1-2; CDR3aa: CASNLDRSNYGYTF
v_gene: TRBV3-1/TRBV3-2; j_gene: TRBJ1-4; CDR3aa: CASSQDGTRRVKLFF
v_gene: TRBV5-1; j_gene: TRBJ2-2; CDR3aa: CASKSHANTGELFF
v_gene: TRBV27; j_gene: TRBJ1-2; CDR3aa: CASSPGTAQSLYTF
v_gene: TRBV14; j_gene: TRBJ2-1; CDR3aa: CASSQDQGTSAYNEQFF
v_gene: TRBV27; j_gene: TRBJ2-1; CDR3aa: CASSWGTGDYNEQFF
v_gene: TRBV2; j_gene: TRBJ1-5; CDR3aa: CASSFESGTGNQPQHF
v_gene: TRBV10-3; j_gene: TRBJ2-3; CDR3aa: CAISDGGTDTQYF